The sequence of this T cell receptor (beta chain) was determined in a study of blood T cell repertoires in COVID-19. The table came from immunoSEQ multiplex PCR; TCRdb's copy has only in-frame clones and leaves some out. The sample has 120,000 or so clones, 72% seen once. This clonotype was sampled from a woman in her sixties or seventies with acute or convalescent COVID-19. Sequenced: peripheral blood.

This CDR3 is CSVNKDRGPNSYGYTF. The CDR3 DNA is TGCAGCGTTAATAAGGACAGGGGGCCCAATAGCTATGGCTACACCTTC. The rearrangement uses TRBV29-1 and TRBJ1-2; 11 bases fit TRBD1. V shed 5 bases and J 4 bases; nucleotides not matched to a gene: 12. The CDR3 covers 16 residues. Germline loops: CDR1 SQVTM, CDR2 ANQGSEA.